These T cell receptor beta chains were read from a single sample in a study of OX40 agonist ivuxolimab in advanced cancers. The table came from immunoSEQ multiplex PCR; TCRdb's copy has only in-frame clones and leaves some out. The sample lists 30,000 to 40,000 clones, around 90% occurring once. The sample in question was CD4+ or CD8+ T cells sorted from blood, obtained in a trial of the OX40 agonist ivuxolimab. These TCRs come from an adult with an advanced solid tumor such as melanoma, head and neck, liver or kidney cancer. The CDR3 runs from the conserved cysteine through the conserved F or W. A D gene is named only where the DNA matches it firmly. Clone size is stated in some rows and not others, as once, few, many or a class when expanded.

size	V	D	J	DNA	CDR3
.	TRBV4-1	.	TRBJ1-5	TGCGCCAGCAGCCAAGGGAGTATTCCCTCTTATCAGCCCCAGCATTTT	CASSQGSIPSYQPQHF
.	TRBV28	TRBD2	TRBJ2-7	TGTGCCAGCAGTTACGGGGAGGGCGGCTACGAGCAGTACTTC	CASSYGEGGYEQYF
.	TRBV28	.	TRBJ1-1	TGTGCCAGCAGTTTGGGGCTGGGAACTGAAGCTTTCTTT	CASSLGLGTEAFF
.	TRBV15	.	TRBJ1-1	TGTGCCACCAGCTCAAGTTTTGGGGGCACTGAAGCTTTCTTT	CATSSSFGGTEAFF
.	TRBV19	.	TRBJ2-1	TGTGCCAGTAGTATAGGTGGTGGTGAGCAGTTCTTC	CASSIGGGEQFF
.	TRBV7-9	.	TRBJ2-1	TGTGCCAGCAGCTTGGGAGCGTACAATGAGCAGTTCTTC	CASSLGAYNEQFF
.	TRBV7-9	TRBD1	TRBJ1-2	TGTGCCAGCAGCTTCACAACGGACAGGCCCCTCTATGGCTACACCTTC	CASSFTTDRPLYGYTF
.	TRBV10-1	.	TRBJ1-1	TGCGCCAGCAGTGAGTCGGACGGCACTGAAGCTTTCTTT	CASSESDGTEAFF
.	TRBV5-5	.	TRBJ2-7	TGTGCCAGCAGCTTGGAAAGGGACACCTACGAGCAGTACTTC	CASSLERDTYEQYF
.	TRBV6-1	.	TRBJ1-1	TGTGCCAGCAGTGAGGACAGGAACACTGAAGCTTTCTTT	CASSEDRNTEAFF
.	TRBV4-1	.	TRBJ2-1	TGCGCCAGCAGCCTCGGGCCGGGTGGGATCTATGGTGAGCAGTTCTTC	CASSLGPGGIYGEQFF
.	TRBV9	.	TRBJ1-2	TGTGCCAGCAGCCTCATCCGCGAGGGCTACACCTTC	CASSLIREGYTF
.	TRBV11-2	.	TRBJ2-5	TGTGCCAGCAGCTTACGCCCGCCGGGACCCTGGGAAGAGACCCAGTACTTC	CASSLRPPGPWEETQYF
.	TRBV5-4	.	TRBJ1-2	TGTGCCAGCAGCTTTGGACTCGGGGAAGGCTATGGCTACACCTTC	CASSFGLGEGYGYTF
.	TRBV29-1	.	TRBJ2-5	TGCAGCGTTGATTTGGGGGAGCAGCGCACCCAGTACTTC	CSVDLGEQRTQYF
.	TRBV18	.	TRBJ2-5	TGTGCCAGCTCACCACCGCAAGGGGGGGAGACCCAGTACTTC	CASSPPQGGETQYF
.	TRBV6-4	.	TRBJ2-3	TGTGCCAGCAGTGACTCGATGGGAAGTGATACGCAGTATTTT	CASSDSMGSDTQYF
.	TRBV4-2	.	TRBJ2-4	TGTGCCAGCAGCCCCAACCTGGCAGCTCTAGCCAAAAACATTCAGTACTTC	CASSPNLAALAKNIQYF
.	TRBV11-2	TRBD1	TRBJ2-7	TGTGCCAGCAGCTTAGGGACAGGAGCTTACGAGCAGTACTTC	CASSLGTGAYEQYF
.	TRBV6-5	.	TRBJ2-5	TGTGCCAGCAGTTCCGGGGGAGGGACCCAGTACTTC	CASSSGGGTQYF
.	TRBV11-2	.	TRBJ1-4	TGTGCCAGCAGCTTAGTCCCGGACAGTCCGGGGGAAAAACTGTTTTTT	CASSLVPDSPGEKLFF
.	TRBV27	TRBD2	TRBJ2-5	TGTGCCAGCAGTCCTTACTTAGCGGGAGGGCCTATCGAGACCCAGTACTTC	CASSPYLAGGPIETQYF
.	TRBV6-5	TRBD1	TRBJ2-7	TGTGCCAGCAGTTTCCCCGGGACAGGGGCCTACGAGCAGTACTTC	CASSFPGTGAYEQYF
few	TRBV4-1	.	TRBJ1-6	TGCGCCAGCAGCCCGACGGGAGGGATGAATTCACCCCTCCACTTT	CASSPTGGMNSPLHF
once	TRBV4-1	.	TRBJ1-4	TGCGCCAGCAGCCATCGCCCGGACAGCGGAAATGAAAAACTGTTTTTT	CASSHRPDSGNEKLFF
.	TRBV13	.	TRBJ1-2	TGTGCCAGCAGCACCCCGGGCGTGACTAACTATGGCTACACCTTC	CASSTPGVTNYGYTF
.	TRBV19	.	TRBJ1-1	TGTGCCAGTAGTATACAAGGGAACACTGAAGCTTTCTTT	CASSIQGNTEAFF
.	TRBV11-2	.	TRBJ2-4	TGTGCCAGCAGCTTAACCGGGACACTAGCCAAAAACATTCAGTACTTC	CASSLTGTLAKNIQYF
.	TRBV6-4	.	TRBJ2-6	TGTGCCAGCAGTGACGGGGTAACTGGGGCCAACGTCCTGACTTTC	CASSDGVTGANVLTF
.	TRBV25-1	TRBD2	TRBJ2-7	TGTGCCAGCACTAGCGGGAACTACGAGCAGTACTTC	CASTSGNYEQYF
.	TRBV7-8	TRBD1	TRBJ2-3	TGTGCCAGCAGCTACACCCCCCCAGGGGGTTATACAGATACGCAGTATTTT	CASSYTPPGGYTDTQYF
few	TRBV12-2	.	TRBJ2-7	TGTGCAAGTCGAAACAGGTACGAGCAGTACTTC	CASRNRYEQYF
.	TRBV7-9	.	TRBJ2-1	TGTGCCAGCAGCTTAGCTAGAGCTAGCAGGTACAATGAGCAGTTCTTC	CASSLARASRYNEQFF
.	TRBV11-2	.	TRBJ1-1	TGTGCCAGCAGCTTAAGGGTGGCCGCGAACACTGAAGCTTTCTTT	CASSLRVAANTEAFF
few	TRBV4-1	.	TRBJ2-1	TGCGCCAGCAGCCAAGAAAGCATATCCTACAATGAGCAGTTCTTC	CASSQESISYNEQFF
.	TRBV13	.	TRBJ2-7	TGTGCCAGCAGCTTAGGGGACGGTTCCTACGAGCAGTACTTC	CASSLGDGSYEQYF
medium-sized	TRBV5-1	.	TRBJ1-2	TGCGCCAGCAGCTTAGGGGGATATGGCTACACCTTC	CASSLGGYGYTF